This T cell receptor (beta chain) was retrieved from a study of blood T cell repertoires in COVID-19. The V gene end was trimmed by 5 bases and the J gene end by 2 bases; junction bases not matched to a gene: 2. Germline-derived CDR1 and CDR2 are SGHNT and YENEEA. CDR3 length: 13 residues. Clones were sequenced by immunoSEQ multiplex PCR, and TCRdb holds only the in-frame ones, with some missing. The sample includes 130,000 or so clones, around 84% of them seen just once. The receptor was derived from an older woman with acute or convalescent COVID-19. The sample consisted of peripheral blood. The V and J genes are TRBV11-3 and TRBJ2-7; 8 bases agree with TRBD2. The CDR3 loop reads CASSRGGAYEQYF. CDR3 bases: TGTGCCAGCAGCCGGGGGGGAGCCTACGAGCAGTACTTC. Full variable domain (remainder filled in from reference TRBV11-3 and TRBJ2-7): EAGVVQSPRYKIIEKKQPVAFWCNPISGHNTLYWYLQNLGQGPELLIRYENEEAVDDSQLPKDRFSAERLKGVDSTLKIQPAELGDSAVYLCASSRGGAYEQYFGPGTRLTVT.